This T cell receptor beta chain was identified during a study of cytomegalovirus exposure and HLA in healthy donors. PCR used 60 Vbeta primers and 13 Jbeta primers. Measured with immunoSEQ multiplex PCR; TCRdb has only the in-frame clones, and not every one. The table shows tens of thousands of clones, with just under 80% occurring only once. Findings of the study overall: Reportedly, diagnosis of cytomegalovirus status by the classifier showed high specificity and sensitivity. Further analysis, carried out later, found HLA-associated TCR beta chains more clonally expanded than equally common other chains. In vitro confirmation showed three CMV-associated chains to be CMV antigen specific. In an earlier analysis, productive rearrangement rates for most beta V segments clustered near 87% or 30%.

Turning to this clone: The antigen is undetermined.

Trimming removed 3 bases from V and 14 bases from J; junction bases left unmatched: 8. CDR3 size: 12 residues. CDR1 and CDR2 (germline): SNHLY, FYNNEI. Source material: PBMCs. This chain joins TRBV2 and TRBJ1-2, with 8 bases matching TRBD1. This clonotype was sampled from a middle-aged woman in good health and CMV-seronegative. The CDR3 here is CASSDSTGGRTF. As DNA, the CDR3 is TGTGCCAGCAGTGATTCCACAGGGGGACGAACCTTC.